This T cell receptor (beta chain) was observed in a study of T cells in Graves' hyperthyroidism and ophthalmopathy. Study-level background: The authors collected peripheral blood at initial diagnosis, before any treatment.

Whole-study findings and limits: Before onset, by a median of approximately 6.2 months, the model predicted ophthalmopathy.

Amplification yielded TCR beta CDR3 regions, with RNA transcripts as the source. With the HTBI primer set, the TCR CDR3 went through a first round of RT-PCR. One entry per CDR3 protein results from TCRdb running MiXCR on the multiplex PCR reads. The sample yields hundreds of thousands of distinct CDR3 sequences, about 17% seen once. Patients aged 18 to 65 had newly diagnosed hyperthyroidism that had lasted under 2 months. Fresh 10 ml peripheral blood yielded PBMCs. This clonotype has more than one count but fewer than ten. What it binds is not known. The sample comprised blood. This TCR was recovered from a woman in her thirties with Graves' hyperthyroidism.

The CDR3 nucleotides read TGTGCCATCAGTAAGCAGGGCTACGAGCAGTACTTC. Its translation: CAISKQGYEQYF. The gene calls are TRBV10-3 and TRBJ2-7; a possible D gene is TRBD1 (5 bases). Germline CDR1 reads ENHRY; CDR2 reads SYGVKD. V was clipped by 5 bases and J by 3 bases, with 8 bases between them. The CDR3 totals 12 residues.